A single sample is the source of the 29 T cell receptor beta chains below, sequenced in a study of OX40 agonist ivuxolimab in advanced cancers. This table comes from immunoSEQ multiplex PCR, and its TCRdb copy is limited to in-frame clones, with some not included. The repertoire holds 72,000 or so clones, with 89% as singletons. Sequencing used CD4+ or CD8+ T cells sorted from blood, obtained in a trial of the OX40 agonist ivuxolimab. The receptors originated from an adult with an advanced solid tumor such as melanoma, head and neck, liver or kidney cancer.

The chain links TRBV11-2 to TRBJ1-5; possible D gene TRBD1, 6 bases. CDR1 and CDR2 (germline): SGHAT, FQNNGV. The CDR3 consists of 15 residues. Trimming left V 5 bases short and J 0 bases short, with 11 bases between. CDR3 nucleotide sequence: TGTGCCAGCAGCCGAGGGGGTTATAGCAATCAGCCCCAGCATTTT. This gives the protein CASSRGGYSNQPQHF. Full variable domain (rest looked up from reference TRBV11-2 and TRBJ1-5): EAGVAQSPRYKIIEKRQSVAFWCNPISGHATLYWYQQILGQGPKLLIQFQNNGVVDDSQLPKDRFSAERLKGVDSTLKIQPAKLEDSAVYLCASSRGGYSNQPQHFGDGTRLSIL.

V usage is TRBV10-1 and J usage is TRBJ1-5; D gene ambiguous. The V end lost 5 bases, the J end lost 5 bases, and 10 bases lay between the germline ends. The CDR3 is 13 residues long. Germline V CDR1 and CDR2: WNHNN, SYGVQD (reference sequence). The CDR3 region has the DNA TGCGCCAGCAGTCCGGGCTATGATCAGCCCCAGCATTTT. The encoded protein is CASSPGYDQPQHF.

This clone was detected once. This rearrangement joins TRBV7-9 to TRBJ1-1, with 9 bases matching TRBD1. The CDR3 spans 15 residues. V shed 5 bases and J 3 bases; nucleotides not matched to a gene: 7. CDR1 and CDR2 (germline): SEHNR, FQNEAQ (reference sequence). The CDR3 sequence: CASSGRGQGHTEAFF. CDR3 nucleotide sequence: TGTGCCAGCAGCGGACGAGGACAGGGGCACACTGAAGCTTTCTTT.

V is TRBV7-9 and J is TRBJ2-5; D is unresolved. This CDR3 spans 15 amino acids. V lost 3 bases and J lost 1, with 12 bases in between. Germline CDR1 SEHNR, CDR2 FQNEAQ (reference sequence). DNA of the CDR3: TGTGCCAGCAGCTTGAGTCAAGGGCTCCAAGAGACCCAGTACTTC. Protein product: CASSLSQGLQETQYF. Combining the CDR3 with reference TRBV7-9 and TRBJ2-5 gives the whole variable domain DTGVSQNPRHKITKRGQNVTFRCDPISEHNRLYWYRQTLGQGPEFLTYFQNEAQLEKSRLLSDRFSAERPKGSFSTLEIQRTEQGDSAMYLCASSLSQGLQETQYFGPGTRLLVL.

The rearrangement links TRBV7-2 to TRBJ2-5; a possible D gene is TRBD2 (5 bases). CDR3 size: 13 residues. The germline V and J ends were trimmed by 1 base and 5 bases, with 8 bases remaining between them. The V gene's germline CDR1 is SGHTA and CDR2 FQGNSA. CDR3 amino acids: CASSLVQRETQYF. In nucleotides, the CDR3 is TGTGCCAGCAGCTTAGTACAGCGGGAGACCCAGTACTTC.

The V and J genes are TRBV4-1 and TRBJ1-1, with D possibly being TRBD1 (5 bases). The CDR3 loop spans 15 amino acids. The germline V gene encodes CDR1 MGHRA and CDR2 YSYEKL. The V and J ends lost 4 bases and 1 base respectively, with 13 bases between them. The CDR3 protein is CASSRPTGRNTEAFF. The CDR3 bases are TGCGCCAGCAGCCGTCCGACGGGACGGAACACTGAAGCTTTCTTT.

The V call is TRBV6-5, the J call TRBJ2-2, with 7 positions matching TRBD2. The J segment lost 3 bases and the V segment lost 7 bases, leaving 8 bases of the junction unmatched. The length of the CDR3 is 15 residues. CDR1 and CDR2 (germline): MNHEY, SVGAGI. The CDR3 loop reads CASTRRAGDTGELFF. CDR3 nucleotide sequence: TGTGCCAGCACCCGCCGGGCGGGGGACACCGGGGAGCTGTTTTTT.

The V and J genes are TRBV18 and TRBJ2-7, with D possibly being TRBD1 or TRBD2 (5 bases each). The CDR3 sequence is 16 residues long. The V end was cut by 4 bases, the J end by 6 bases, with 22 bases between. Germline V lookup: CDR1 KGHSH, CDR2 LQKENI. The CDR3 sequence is CASSLTLDPRGVEQYF. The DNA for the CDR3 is TGTGCCAGCTCACTCACTCTCGACCCCCGGGGCGTCGAGCAGTACTTC.

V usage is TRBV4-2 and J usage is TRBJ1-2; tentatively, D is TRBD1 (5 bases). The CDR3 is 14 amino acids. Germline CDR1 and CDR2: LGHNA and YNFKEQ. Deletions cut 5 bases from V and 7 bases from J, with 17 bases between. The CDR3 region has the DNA TGTGCCAGCAGCTCCCCGCCCAGGGTTGGTGGCTACACCTTC. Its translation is CASSSPPRVGGYTF.

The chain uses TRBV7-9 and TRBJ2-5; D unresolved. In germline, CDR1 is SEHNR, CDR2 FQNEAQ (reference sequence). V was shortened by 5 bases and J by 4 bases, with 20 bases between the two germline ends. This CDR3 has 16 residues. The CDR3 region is CASSRYIDGFRETQYF. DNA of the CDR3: TGTGCCAGCAGCCGGTACATCGACGGATTTAGAGAGACCCAGTACTTC.

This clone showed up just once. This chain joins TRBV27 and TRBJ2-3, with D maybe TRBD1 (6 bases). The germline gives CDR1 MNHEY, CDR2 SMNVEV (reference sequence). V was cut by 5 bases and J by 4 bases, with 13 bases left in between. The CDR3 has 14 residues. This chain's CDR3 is CASSQGTGPDTQYF. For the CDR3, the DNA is TGTGCCAGCAGTCAAGGTACAGGGCCAGATACGCAGTATTTT.

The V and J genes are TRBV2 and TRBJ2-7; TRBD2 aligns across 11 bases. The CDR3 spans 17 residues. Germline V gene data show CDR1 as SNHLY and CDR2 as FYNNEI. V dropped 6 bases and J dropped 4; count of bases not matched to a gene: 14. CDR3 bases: TGTGCCAGCAGGCCCCCCTACCTAGCGGGAGGCAGATACGAGCAGTACTTC. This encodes CASRPPYLAGGRYEQYF.

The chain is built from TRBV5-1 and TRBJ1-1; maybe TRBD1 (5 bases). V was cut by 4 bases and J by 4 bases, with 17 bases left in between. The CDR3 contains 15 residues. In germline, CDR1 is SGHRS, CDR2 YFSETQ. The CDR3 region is CASSIAPVGVTEAFF. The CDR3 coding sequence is TGCGCCAGCAGCATTGCCCCGGTGGGGGTCACTGAAGCTTTCTTT.

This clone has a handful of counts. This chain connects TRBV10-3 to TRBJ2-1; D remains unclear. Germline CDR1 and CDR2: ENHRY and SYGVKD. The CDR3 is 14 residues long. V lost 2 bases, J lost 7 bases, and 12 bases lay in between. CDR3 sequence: CAISENKIGNEQFF. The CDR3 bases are TGTGCCATCAGTGAGAATAAGATAGGGAATGAGCAGTTCTTC.

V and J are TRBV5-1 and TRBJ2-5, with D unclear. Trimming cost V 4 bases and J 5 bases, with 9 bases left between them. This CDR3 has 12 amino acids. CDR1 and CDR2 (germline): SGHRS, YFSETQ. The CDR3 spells CASSPPGETQYF. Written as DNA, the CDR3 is TGCGCCAGCAGCCCCCCCGGGGAGACCCAGTACTTC.

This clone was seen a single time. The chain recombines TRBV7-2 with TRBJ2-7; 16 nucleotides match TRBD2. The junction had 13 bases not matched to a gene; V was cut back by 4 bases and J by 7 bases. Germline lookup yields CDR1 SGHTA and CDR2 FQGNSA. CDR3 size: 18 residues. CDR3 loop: CASSSRGTSGRAFEEQYF. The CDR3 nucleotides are TGTGCCAGCAGCTCGAGGGGGACTAGCGGGAGGGCATTCGAGGAGCAGTACTTC.

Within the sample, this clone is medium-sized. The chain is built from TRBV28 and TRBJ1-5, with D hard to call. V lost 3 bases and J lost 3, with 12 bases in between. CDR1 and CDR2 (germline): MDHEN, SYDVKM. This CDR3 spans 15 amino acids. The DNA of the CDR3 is TGTGCCAGCAGTTTGGTAACAGCTTCCAATCAGCCCCAGCATTTT. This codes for CASSLVTASNQPQHF.

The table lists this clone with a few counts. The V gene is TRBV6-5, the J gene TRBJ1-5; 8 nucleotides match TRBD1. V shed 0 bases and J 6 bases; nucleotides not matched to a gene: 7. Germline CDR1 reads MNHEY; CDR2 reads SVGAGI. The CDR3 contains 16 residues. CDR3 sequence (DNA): TGTGCCAGCAGTTACTCCGGAGGACAGGGCGGTCAGCCCCAGCATTTT. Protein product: CASSYSGGQGGQPQHF.

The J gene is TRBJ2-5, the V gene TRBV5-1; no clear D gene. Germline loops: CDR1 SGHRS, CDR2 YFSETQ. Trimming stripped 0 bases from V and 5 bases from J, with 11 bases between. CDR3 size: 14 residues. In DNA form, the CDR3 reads TGCGCCAGCAGCTTGGATGGGCGAGAGGAGACCCAGTACTTC. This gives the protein CASSLDGREETQYF.

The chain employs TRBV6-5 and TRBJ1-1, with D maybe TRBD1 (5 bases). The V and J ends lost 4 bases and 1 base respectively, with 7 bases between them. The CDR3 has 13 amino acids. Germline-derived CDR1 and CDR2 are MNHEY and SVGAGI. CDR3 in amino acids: CASSWGQNTEAFF. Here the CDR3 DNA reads TGTGCCAGCAGTTGGGGCCAGAACACTGAAGCTTTCTTT.

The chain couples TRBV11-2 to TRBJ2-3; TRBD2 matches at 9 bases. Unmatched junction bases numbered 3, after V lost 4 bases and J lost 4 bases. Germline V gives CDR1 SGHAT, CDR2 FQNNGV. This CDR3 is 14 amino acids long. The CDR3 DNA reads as TGTGCCAGCAGCTCCCGGACTAGCGCAGATACGCAGTATTTT. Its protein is CASSSRTSADTQYF.

The CDR3 DNA follows: TGTGCCAGCAGCTTAATGGTACTGTACGGAGATACGCAGTATTTT. It is translated as CASSLMVLYGDTQYF. This chain uses TRBV7-2 with TRBJ2-3; no clear D gene. The CDR3 length is 15 residues. Germline-derived CDR1 and CDR2 are SGHTA and FQGNSA. The germline V and J ends were trimmed by 2 bases and 5 bases, with 14 bases remaining between them.

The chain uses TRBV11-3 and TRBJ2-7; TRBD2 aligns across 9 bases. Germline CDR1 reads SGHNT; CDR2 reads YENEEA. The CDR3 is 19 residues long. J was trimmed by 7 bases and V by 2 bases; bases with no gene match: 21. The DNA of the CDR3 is TGTGCCAGCAGCTTAACTCCACTAAAACTAGCGGGCCCCCCGGGGGAGCAGTACTTC. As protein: CASSLTPLKLAGPPGEQYF.

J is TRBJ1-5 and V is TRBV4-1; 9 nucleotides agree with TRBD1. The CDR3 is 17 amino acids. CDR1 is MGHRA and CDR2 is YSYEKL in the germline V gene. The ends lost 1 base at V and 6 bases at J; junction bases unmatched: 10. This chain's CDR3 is CASSQGSGTGLGQPQHF. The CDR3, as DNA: TGCGCCAGCAGCCAAGGCTCCGGGACAGGGTTGGGTCAGCCCCAGCATTTT.

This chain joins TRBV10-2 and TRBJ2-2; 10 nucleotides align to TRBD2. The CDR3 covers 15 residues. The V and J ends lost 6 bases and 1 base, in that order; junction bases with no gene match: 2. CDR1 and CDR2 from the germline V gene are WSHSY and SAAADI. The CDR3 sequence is CASRGLAENTGELFF. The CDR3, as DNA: TGCGCCAGCAGAGGACTAGCGGAGAACACCGGGGAGCTGTTTTTT.

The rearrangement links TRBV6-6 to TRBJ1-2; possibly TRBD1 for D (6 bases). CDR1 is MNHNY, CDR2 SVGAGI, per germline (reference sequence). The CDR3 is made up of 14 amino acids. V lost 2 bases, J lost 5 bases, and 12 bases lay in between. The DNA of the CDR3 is TGTGCCAGCAGTTACCGCGACAGGCGGTATGGCTACACCTTC. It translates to CASSYRDRRYGYTF.

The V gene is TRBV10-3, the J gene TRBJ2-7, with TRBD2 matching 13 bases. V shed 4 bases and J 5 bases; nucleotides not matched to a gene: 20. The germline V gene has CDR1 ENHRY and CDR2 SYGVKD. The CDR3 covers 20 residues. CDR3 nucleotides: TGTGCCATCAGTGGGTCACCCGGGACTAGCGGGATAGGTTTGATCAACGAGCAGTACTTC. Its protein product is CAISGSPGTSGIGLINEQYF.

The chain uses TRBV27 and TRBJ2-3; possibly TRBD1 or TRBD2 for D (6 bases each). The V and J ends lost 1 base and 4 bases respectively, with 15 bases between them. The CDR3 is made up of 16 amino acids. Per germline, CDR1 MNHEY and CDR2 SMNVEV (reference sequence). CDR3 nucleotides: TGTGCCAGCAGTTTATGGGGGGCGGGTTCGTCAGATACGCAGTATTTT. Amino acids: CASSLWGAGSSDTQYF.

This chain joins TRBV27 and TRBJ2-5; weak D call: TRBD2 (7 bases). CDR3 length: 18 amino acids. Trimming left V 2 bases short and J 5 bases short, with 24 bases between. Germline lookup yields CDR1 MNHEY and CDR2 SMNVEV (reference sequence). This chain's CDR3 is CASSLKGGAGLNGETQYF. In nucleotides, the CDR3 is TGTGCCAGCAGTTTAAAAGGGGGAGCGGGGCTAAACGGGGAGACCCAGTACTTC.